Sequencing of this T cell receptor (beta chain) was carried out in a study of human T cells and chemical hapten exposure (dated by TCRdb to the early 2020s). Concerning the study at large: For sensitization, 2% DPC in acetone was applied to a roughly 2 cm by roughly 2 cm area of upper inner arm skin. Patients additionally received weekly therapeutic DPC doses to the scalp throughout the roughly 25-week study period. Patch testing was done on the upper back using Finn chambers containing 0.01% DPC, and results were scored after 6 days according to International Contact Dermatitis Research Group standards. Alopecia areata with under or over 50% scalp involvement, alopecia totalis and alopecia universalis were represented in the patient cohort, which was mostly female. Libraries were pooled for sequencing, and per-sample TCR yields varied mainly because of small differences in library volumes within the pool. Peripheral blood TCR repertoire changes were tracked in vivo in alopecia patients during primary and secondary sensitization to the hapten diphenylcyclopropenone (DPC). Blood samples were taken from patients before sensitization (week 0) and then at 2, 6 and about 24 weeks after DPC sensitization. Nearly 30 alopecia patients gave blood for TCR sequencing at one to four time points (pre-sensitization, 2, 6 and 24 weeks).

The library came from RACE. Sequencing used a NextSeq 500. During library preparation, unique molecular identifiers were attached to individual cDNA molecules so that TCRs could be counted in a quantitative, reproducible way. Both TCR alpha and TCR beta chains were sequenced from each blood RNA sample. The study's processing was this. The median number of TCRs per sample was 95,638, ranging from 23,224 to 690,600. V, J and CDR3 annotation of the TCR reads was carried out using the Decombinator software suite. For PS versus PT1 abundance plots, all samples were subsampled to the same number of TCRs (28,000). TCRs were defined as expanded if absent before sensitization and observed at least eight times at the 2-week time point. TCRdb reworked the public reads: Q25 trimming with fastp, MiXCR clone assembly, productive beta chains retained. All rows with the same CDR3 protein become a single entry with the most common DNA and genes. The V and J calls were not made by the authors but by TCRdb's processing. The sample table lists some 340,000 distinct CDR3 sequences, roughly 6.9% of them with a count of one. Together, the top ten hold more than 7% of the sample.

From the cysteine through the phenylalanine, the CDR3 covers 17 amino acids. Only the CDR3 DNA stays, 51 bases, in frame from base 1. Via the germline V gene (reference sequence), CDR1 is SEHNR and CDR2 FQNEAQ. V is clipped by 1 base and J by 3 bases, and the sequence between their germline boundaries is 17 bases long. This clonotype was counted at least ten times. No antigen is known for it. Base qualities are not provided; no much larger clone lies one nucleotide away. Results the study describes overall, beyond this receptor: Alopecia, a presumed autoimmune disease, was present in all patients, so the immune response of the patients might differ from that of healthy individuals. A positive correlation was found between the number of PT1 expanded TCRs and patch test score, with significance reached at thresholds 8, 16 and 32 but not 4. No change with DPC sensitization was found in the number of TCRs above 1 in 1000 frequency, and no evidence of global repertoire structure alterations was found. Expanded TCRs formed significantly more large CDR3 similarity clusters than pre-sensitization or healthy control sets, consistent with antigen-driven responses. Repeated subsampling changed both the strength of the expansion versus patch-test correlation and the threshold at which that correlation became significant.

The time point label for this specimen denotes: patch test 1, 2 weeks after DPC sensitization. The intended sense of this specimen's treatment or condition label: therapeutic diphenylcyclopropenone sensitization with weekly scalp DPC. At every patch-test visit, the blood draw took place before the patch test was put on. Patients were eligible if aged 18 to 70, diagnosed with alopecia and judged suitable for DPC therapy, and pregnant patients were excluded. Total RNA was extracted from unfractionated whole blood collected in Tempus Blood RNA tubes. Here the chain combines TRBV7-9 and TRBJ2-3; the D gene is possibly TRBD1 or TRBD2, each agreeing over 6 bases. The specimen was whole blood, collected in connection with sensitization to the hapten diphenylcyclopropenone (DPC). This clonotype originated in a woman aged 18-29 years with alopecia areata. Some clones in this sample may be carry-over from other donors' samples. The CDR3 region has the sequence CASSLGSGARRTDTQYF. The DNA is TGTGCCAGCAGCTTAGGATCGGGGGCGCGGAGGACAGATACGCAGTATTTT. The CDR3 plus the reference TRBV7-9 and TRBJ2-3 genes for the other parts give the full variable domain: DTGVSQNPRHKITKRGQNVTFRCDPISEHNRLYWYRQTLGQGPEFLTYFQNEAQLEKSRLLSDRFSAERPKGSFSTLEIQRTEQGDSAMYLCASSLGSGARRTDTQYFGPGTRLTVL.